The TCR beta chain described here comes from a study of cytomegalovirus exposure and HLA in healthy donors. Primers: 60 Vbeta forward and 13 Jbeta reverse. Sequenced by immunoSEQ multiplex PCR; TCRdb stores in-frame clones only, minus some. The sample contains fewer than 85,000 clones, 65% to 90% of which appear only once. Trimming took off 4 bases at V and 3 bases at J, with 13 bases between the two ends. Germline V gives CDR1 SGDLS, CDR2 YYNGEE. The CDR3 contains 14 residues. Sequenced sample: PBMCs. The chain carries TRBV9 and TRBJ1-2, with D possibly being TRBD1 (6 bases). The source of this sequence is a man in his 70s in good health and CMV-seropositive. The CDR3 DNA reads as TGTGCCAGCAGCATGAACAGGGTAGACTATGGCTACACCTTC. Its translation is CASSMNRVDYGYTF.